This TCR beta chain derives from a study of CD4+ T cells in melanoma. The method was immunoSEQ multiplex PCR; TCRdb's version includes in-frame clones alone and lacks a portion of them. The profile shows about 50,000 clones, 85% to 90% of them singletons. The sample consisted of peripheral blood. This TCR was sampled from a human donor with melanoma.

CDR3 protein: CASSSDRGSGANVLTF. The CDR3 DNA reads as TGTGCCAGCAGCTCGGACAGGGGATCTGGGGCCAACGTCCTGACTTTC. V is TRBV11-2 and J is TRBJ2-6; 9 bases are shared with TRBD1. This CDR3 has 16 amino acids. The V gene end was trimmed by 4 bases and the J gene end by 1 base; junction bases not matched to a gene: 2. Germline CDR1 SGHAT, CDR2 FQNNGV.